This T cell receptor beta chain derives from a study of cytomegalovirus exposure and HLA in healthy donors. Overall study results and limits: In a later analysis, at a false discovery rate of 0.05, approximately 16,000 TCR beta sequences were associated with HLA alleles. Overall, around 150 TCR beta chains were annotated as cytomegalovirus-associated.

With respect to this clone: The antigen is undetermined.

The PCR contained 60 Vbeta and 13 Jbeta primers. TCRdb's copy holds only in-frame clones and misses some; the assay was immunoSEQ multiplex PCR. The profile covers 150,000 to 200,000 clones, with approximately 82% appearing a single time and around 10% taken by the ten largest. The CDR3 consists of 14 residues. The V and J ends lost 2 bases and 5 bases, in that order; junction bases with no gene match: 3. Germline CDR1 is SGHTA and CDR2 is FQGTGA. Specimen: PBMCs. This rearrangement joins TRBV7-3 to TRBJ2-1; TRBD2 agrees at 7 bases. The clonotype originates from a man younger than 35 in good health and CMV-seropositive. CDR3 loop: CASSLGGGNNEQFF. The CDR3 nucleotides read TGTGCCAGCAGCTTAGGGGGGGGGAACAATGAGCAGTTCTTC.